The 27 T cell receptor beta chains below all came from one sample that was sequenced in a study of shared clonotypes between healthy human individuals. Sequencing was performed with immunoSEQ multiplex PCR; in TCRdb, only in-frame clones are kept and a portion is missing. The sample holds 2.3 million or so clones, more than 80% seen once. Sequenced sample: naive CD4+ T cells from PBMCs. Subset: CD45RA+ positively selected. The origin of the receptors is a man younger than 30 in good health. Some clones in this sample may be carry-over from other donors' samples.

This sequence joins TRBV29-1 and TRBJ1-2; D perhaps matches TRBD1 (5 bases). Germline lookup yields CDR1 SQVTM and CDR2 ANQGSEA. CDR3 length: 13 residues. V gave up 4 bases and J gave up 5 bases, with 14 bases separating them. DNA of the CDR3: TGCAGCGTTGGACTCGGGGGGGAGTATGGCTACACCTTC. As protein: CSVGLGGEYGYTF.

CDR3 nucleotides: TGTGCCAGCAGACAGTGGGGGAGCGCCGTCCAAGAGACCCAGTACTTC. Translating it yields CASRQWGSAVQETQYF. V and J are TRBV27 and TRBJ2-5; D could derive from TRBD1 or TRBD2 (5 bases each). CDR1 and CDR2 from the germline V gene are MNHEY and SMNVEV (reference sequence). The CDR3 is made up of 16 amino acids. Trimming pared 6 bases from V and 1 base from J, leaving 18 bases between.

In regard to this clone: Other DNA sequences from this sample encode an identical CDR3 as well. The rearrangement joins TRBV2 to TRBJ2-1, with D perhaps TRBD2 (6 bases). V lost 8 bases and J lost 4, with 12 bases in between. Germline assignment: CDR1 SNHLY and CDR2 FYNNEI. CDR3 length equals 13 residues. The CDR3 loop reads CASSREIYNEQFF. The DNA of the CDR3 is TGTGCCAGCTCCCGGGAGATATACAATGAGCAGTTCTTC.

A single count supports this clone. The CDR3 spells CASSPRPLRGYTF. CDR3 nucleotides: TGTGCCAGCAGCCCTCGCCCCCTACGAGGCTACACCTTC. The rearrangement joins TRBV9 to TRBJ1-2; no firm D call. The V end lost 4 bases, the J end lost 8 bases, and 15 bases lay between the germline ends. The CDR3 spans 13 residues. Germline V gene data show CDR1 as SGDLS and CDR2 as YYNGEE. The entire variable domain, with the rest obtained from reference TRBV9 and TRBJ1-2, is as follows: DSGVTQTPKHLITATGQRVTLRCSPRSGDLSVYWYQQSLDQGLQFLIQYYNGEERAKGNILERFSAQQFPDLHSELNLSSLELGDSALYFCASSPRPLRGYTFGSGTRLTVV.

About this clone: Other DNA sequences from this sample encode an identical CDR3 as well. The V and J genes are TRBV9 and TRBJ2-2; 10 nucleotides match TRBD2. J lost 2 bases, V lost 4 bases, and 2 bases had no gene match. CDR1 is SGDLS, CDR2 YYNGEE, per germline. This CDR3 has 15 amino acids. This CDR3 is CASSRLAGNTGELFF. CDR3 sequence (DNA): TGTGCCAGCAGCCGACTAGCGGGCAACACCGGGGAGCTGTTTTTT.

V and J are TRBV4-2 and TRBJ2-7; 8 bases match TRBD2. The V gene's germline CDR1 is LGHNA and CDR2 YNFKEQ. The CDR3 has 15 residues. J lost 3 bases, V lost 1 base, and 5 bases had no gene match. The CDR3 sequence: CASSQAGGRIYEQYF. The CDR3 DNA sequence: TGTGCCAGCAGCCAAGCGGGAGGGAGGATCTACGAGCAGTACTTC.

The chain combines TRBV21-1 with TRBJ2-7. TRBV21-1 is a known pseudogene. The CDR3 length is 15 residues. CDR3 DNA: TGTGCCAGCAGTAGTAACGGGACCTACTCCTACGAGCAGTACTTC. This translates into CASSSNGTYSYEQYF.

The chain combines TRBV11-2 with TRBJ1-6; a weak D match, TRBD1 (5 bases). The V end was cut by 5 bases, the J end by 0 bases, with 14 bases between. Per the germline V gene, CDR1 is SGHAT and CDR2 is FQNNGV. CDR3 size: 17 residues. In DNA, the CDR3 is TGTGCCAGCAGCCTGAAGACAGATAGCTCCTATAATTCACCCCTCCACTTT. Translation gives CASSLKTDSSYNSPLHF.

In this sample, this clone turned up a few times. The chain links TRBV9 to TRBJ1-1; D is unresolved. The CDR3 loop spans 14 amino acids. V was cut by 4 bases and J by 4 bases, with 14 bases left in between. Germline-derived CDR1 and CDR2 are SGDLS and YYNGEE. The CDR3 region is CASSPPGRGTEAFF. CDR3 DNA sequence: TGTGCCAGCAGCCCCCCCGGACGGGGCACTGAAGCTTTCTTT.

The rearrangement joins TRBV7-3 to TRBJ2-7, with 10 bases lining up with TRBD2. This CDR3 is 15 amino acids long. CDR1 is SGHTA and CDR2 is FQGTGA in the germline V gene. V lost 5 bases and J lost 5; bases outside the gene matches: 9. The CDR3 bases are TGTGCCAGCAGCCCGCGAGCTAGCGGGAGACACGAGCAGTACTTC. Its protein is CASSPRASGRHEQYF.

This clone has just one count. A junction boundary mismatches the germline segment, possibly from a read error. The chain couples TRBV29-1 to TRBJ2-5; 11 bases are shared with TRBD1. The CDR3 is 14 amino acids. CDR1 is SQVTM, CDR2 ANQGSEA, per germline. CDR3 nucleotides: TGCAGCGTAGAAGGGACAGGGGGTCATGATACCCAGTACTTC. Its translation is CSVEGTGGHDTQYF.

The chain is built from TRBV6-5 and TRBJ2-5, with D perhaps TRBD1 (6 bases). The CDR3 extends over 14 amino acids. In germline, CDR1 is MNHEY, CDR2 SVGAGI. V shed 5 bases and J shed 2 bases, with 12 bases lying between them. The CDR3: CASSQQGPQETQYF. Here the CDR3 DNA reads TGTGCCAGCAGTCAACAGGGCCCACAAGAGACCCAGTACTTC.

The chain uses TRBV7-2 and TRBJ2-3; 9 bases are a match to TRBD1. Trimming removed 1 base from V and 6 bases from J; junction bases left unmatched: 5. This CDR3 region has 15 residues. Per germline, CDR1 SGHTA and CDR2 FQGNSA. CDR3 region: CASSLDPGTGDTQYF. DNA of the CDR3: TGTGCCAGCAGCTTAGATCCCGGGACAGGGGATACGCAGTATTTT.

The chain recombines TRBV7-8 with TRBJ1-1; the D is unclear. This CDR3 has 15 amino acids. Germline CDR1 is SGHVS and CDR2 is FQNEAQ. V lost 1 base, J lost 0 bases, and 9 bases lay in between. CDR3 sequence reads: CASSLGGRMNTEAFF. Written as DNA, the CDR3 is TGTGCCAGCAGCTTAGGCGGGAGAATGAACACTGAAGCTTTCTTT.

V is TRBV27 and J is TRBJ2-7; 8 nucleotides agree with TRBD2. There are 18 residues in the CDR3. Trimming at V came to 3 bases and at J to 2 bases, leaving 15 bases not matched to a gene. Germline CDR1 and CDR2: MNHEY and SMNVEV (reference sequence). The CDR3: CASSFGDPGTRRPYEQYF. In nucleotides, the CDR3 is TGTGCCAGCAGTTTCGGGGACCCAGGGACTAGGAGGCCCTACGAGCAGTACTTC.

About this clone itself: Other DNA variants within this sample encode the same CDR3. The rearrangement joins TRBV28 to TRBJ1-4; D ambiguous. The germline V and J ends were trimmed by 7 bases and 2 bases, with 8 bases remaining between them. From germline, CDR1 is MDHEN and CDR2 SYDVKM. This CDR3 comprises 13 residues. The CDR3 DNA reads as TGTGCCAGCACCCGGGCGACTAATGAAAAACTGTTTTTT. Its protein product is CASTRATNEKLFF.

The chain couples TRBV5-1 to TRBJ2-7; 7 positions agree with TRBD2. Trimming removed 4 bases from V and 1 base from J; junction bases left unmatched: 8. Germline assignment: CDR1 SGHRS and CDR2 YFSETQ. CDR3 length: 15 residues. CDR3 sequence: CASSPEPGGSYEQYF. CDR3 bases: TGCGCCAGCAGCCCAGAACCCGGGGGGTCCTACGAGCAGTACTTC.

The gene calls are TRBV2 and TRBJ1-2, with TRBD1 identical over 9 bases. CDR3 size: 15 residues. Germline values: CDR1 SNHLY, CDR2 FYNNEI. V was clipped by 5 bases and J by 4 bases; unmatched bases: 8. CDR3 bases: TGTGCCAGCAGTCCCGGACAGGGGTCTTCCTATGGCTACACCTTC. Amino acids: CASSPGQGSSYGYTF.

The chain has TRBV18 and TRBJ1-5, with D possibly being TRBD1 (5 bases). CDR3 length: 16 amino acids. Per germline, CDR1 KGHSH and CDR2 LQKENI. Trimming stripped 6 bases from V and 1 base from J, with 16 bases between. The CDR3 DNA is TGTGCCAGCTCGCCTAATACCCGGGACAGCAATCAGCCCCAGCATTTT. This encodes CASSPNTRDSNQPQHF.

This clone has more than one count but fewer than ten. One end of the junction fails to match germline, which may point to a read error. This chain connects TRBV30 to TRBJ2-4; D is possibly TRBD1 (6 bases). CDR1 GTSNPN and CDR2 SVGIG come from the germline V gene (reference sequence). This CDR3 is 14 amino acids long. CDR3 in amino acids: CAWSVSLGDTGKNF. The CDR3 DNA follows: TGTGCCTGGAGTGTAAGTCTCGGGGACACGGGAAAGAACTTC.

Worth noting for this clone: Additional DNA sequences in this sample encode the identical CDR3. The CDR3 DNA follows: TGTGCCACCAGCAGAGGGCGCAACACTGAAGCTTTCTTT. This encodes CATSRGRNTEAFF. This sequence joins TRBV15 and TRBJ1-1; D ambiguous. Trimming removed 1 base from V and 2 bases from J, with 5 bases in between. Germline CDR1 and CDR2: LNHNV and YYDKDF (reference sequence). The CDR3 spans 13 residues. The whole variable domain, filled in from reference TRBV15 and TRBJ1-1, reads DAMVIQNPRYQVTQFGKPVTLSCSQTLNHNVMYWYQQKSSQAPKLLFHYYDKDFNNEADTPDNFQSRRPNTSFCFLDIRSPGLGDTAMYLCATSRGRNTEAFFGQGTRLTVV.

V and J are TRBV4-1 and TRBJ2-7; 7 bases agree with TRBD1. Germline V lookup: CDR1 MGHRA, CDR2 YSYEKL. The CDR3 totals 14 residues. J was trimmed by 3 bases and V by 5 bases; bases with no gene match: 7. Here the CDR3 reads CASSKSDRDYEQYF. CDR3 nucleotide sequence: TGCGCCAGCAGCAAGAGCGACAGGGACTACGAGCAGTACTTC.

This chain joins TRBV12-5 and TRBJ2-1; TRBD2 agrees at 14 bases. Unmatched junction bases numbered 3, after V lost 4 bases and J lost 1 base. This CDR3 has 17 residues. Germline V gene sequence: CDR1 LGHNT, CDR2 FRNRAP. The CDR3: CASGSGLAGASYNEQFF. Here the CDR3 DNA reads TGTGCTAGTGGTTCGGGACTAGCGGGAGCTTCCTACAATGAGCAGTTCTTC.

The V call is TRBV7-2, the J call TRBJ1-2, with D perhaps matching TRBD1 (5 bases). The V gene lost 6 bases and the J gene lost 3 bases, with 17 bases spanning the gap. Germline loops: CDR1 SGHTA, CDR2 FQGNSA. This CDR3 has 15 residues. The chain's CDR3 is CASSRIVEGDYGYTF. The CDR3 DNA follows: TGTGCCAGCAGTCGGATTGTGGAAGGGGACTATGGCTACACCTTC.

The chain recombines TRBV27 with TRBJ2-2; D not certain. CDR3 length: 15 amino acids. V was shortened by 2 bases and J by 3 bases, with 10 bases between the two germline ends. The germline gives CDR1 MNHEY, CDR2 SMNVEV (reference sequence). CDR3 DNA: TGTGCCAGCAGTTTAACCCGGACCTACACCGGGGAGCTGTTTTTT. Protein product: CASSLTRTYTGELFF.

V is TRBV5-1 and J is TRBJ2-1; no clear D. Per germline, CDR1 SGHRS and CDR2 YFSETQ. This CDR3 comprises 13 residues. V lost 0 bases and J 5 bases, leaving 6 bases between the germline ends. The CDR3, as DNA: TGCGCCAGCAGCTTGGCACGGCACAATGAGCAGTTCTTC. Encoded protein: CASSLARHNEQFF. Full variable domain (outside the CDR3, taken from reference TRBV5-1 and TRBJ2-1): KAGVTQTPRYLIKTRGQQVTLSCSPISGHRSVSWYQQTPGQGLQFLFEYFSETQRNKGNFPGRFSGRQFSNSRSEMNVSTLELGDSALYLCASSLARHNEQFFGPGTRLTVL.

The J gene is TRBJ1-2, the V gene TRBV28; TRBD1 might be the D (6 bases). The CDR3 totals 13 residues. Germline CDR1 is MDHEN and CDR2 is SYDVKM. With 6 bases removed from V and 6 bases from J, the gap between germline ends came to 14 bases. The CDR3 coding sequence is TGTGCCAGCAGATCCCGGGGGCTAGATGGCTACACCTTC. Translation gives CASRSRGLDGYTF.